The 28 T cell receptor beta chains presented below share a single source sample, sequenced in a study of tumor-infiltrating lymphocytes in oesophageal squamous cell carcinoma. TCRdb passed the PCR reads through MiXCR, listing each CDR3 protein once. The sample contains some 25,000 distinct CDR3 sequences, 38% of which appear only once. The specimen was esophageal tumor tissue. The receptor set was obtained from a male donor with esophageal squamous cell carcinoma.

This clonotype turned up a few times. Lacking the conserved final phenylalanine or tryptophan, this CDR3 likely reflects a read error. The DNA is omitted, as the CDR3 cannot be located on it reliably, and the CDR3 follows TCRdb's listing. This chain uses TRBV7-3 with TRBJ2-6; the listed D gene, TRBD1, was not tested against the DNA. The CDR3 region is 17 residues in length, termini included. Germline V lookup: CDR1 SGHTA, CDR2 FQGTGA. The CDR3 sequence is CASSSVGQGESPLHFGN.

As regards this clonotype: The CDR3 ends on some other residue instead of the conserved phenylalanine or tryptophan, so this is likely a read error. The DNA is omitted, as the CDR3 cannot be located on it reliably, and the CDR3 follows TCRdb's listing. This rearrangement joins TRBV9 to TRBJ2-7; the D segment call TRBD1 is taken from the table without a DNA check. From its first to its last residue, the CDR3 has 18 amino acids. Per the germline V gene, CDR1 is SGDLS and CDR2 is YYNGEE. CDR3 loop: CASSGDLKNRGRPTSSTS.

This clonotype qualifies as hyperexpanded. The chain couples TRBV6-1 to TRBJ2-1; TRBD2 agrees at 8 bases. Germline V gene data show CDR1 as MNHNS and CDR2 as SASEGT. J lost 7 bases, V lost 8 bases, and 7 bases had no gene match. CDR3 length: 13 amino acids. CDR3 in DNA: TGTGCCAGCTCCGGGGGGGCCGATAATGAGCAGTTCTTC. Protein sequence: CASSGGADNEQFF.

In its sample, this clonotype was seen many times. The rearrangement links TRBV2 to TRBJ2-3; D unresolved. The CDR3 totals 15 residues. Trimming took 1 base from V and 2 from J, leaving 10 bases between them. Germline V gene data show CDR1 as SNHLY and CDR2 as FYNNEI. The CDR3 reads CASSEVGQTTDTQYF. DNA of the CDR3: TGTGCCAGCAGTGAAGTAGGGCAGACCACAGATACGCAGTATTTT.

The V and J genes are TRBV14 and TRBJ2-1; unclear D gene. V lost 5 bases, J lost 3 bases, and 8 bases lay in between. CDR3 size: 13 residues. CDR1 SGHDN and CDR2 FVKESK come from the germline V gene. The CDR3 sequence is CASSADFYNEQFF. The CDR3 region has the DNA TGTGCCAGCAGCGCCGACTTCTACAATGAGCAGTTCTTC.

This chain uses TRBV7-2 with TRBJ2-3; no clear D. Germline V CDR1 and CDR2: SGHTA, FQGNSA. V lost 1 base to trimming and J lost 10 bases, with 12 bases between them. The CDR3 totals 13 residues. This CDR3 reads CASSLGMPVAQYF. CDR3 nucleotide sequence: TGTGCCAGCAGCTTAGGGATGCCGGTTGCGCAGTATTTT.

This clonotype has ten or more counts. The chain links TRBV5-1 to TRBJ2-5, with D maybe TRBD2 (6 bases). The germline V gene has CDR1 SGHRS and CDR2 YFSETQ. V was pared by 4 bases and J by 4 bases, with 17 bases between. The CDR3 sequence is 15 residues long. The CDR3 sequence: CASSGGTHKGETQYF. In nucleotides, the CDR3 is TGCGCCAGCAGCGGCGGGACGCACAAGGGAGAGACCCAGTACTTC.

Ten or more counts support this clonotype. This chain uses TRBV7-9 with TRBJ1-4, with unresolved D. Trimming removed 2 bases at V and 8 bases at J, with 12 bases between. Germline assignment: CDR1 SEHNR and CDR2 FQNEAQ (reference sequence). This CDR3 region has 14 residues. The CDR3, as DNA: TGTGCCAGCAGCTTATCGTTTCGGCTGGAAAAACTGTTTTTT. Translation: CASSLSFRLEKLFF.

This clonotype was seen many times. The chain recombines TRBV28 with TRBJ2-5; 7 bases are shared with TRBD2. The J call is doubtful: the DNA matches TRBJ2-7 better. The length of the CDR3 is 15 residues. Germline CDR1 reads MDHEN; CDR2 reads SYDVKM. The CDR3 DNA is TGTGCCAGCAAGGGTAACGGGAGGTTCGCCTACGAGCAGTACTTC. Its protein is CASKGNGRFAYEQYF.

This clonotype was counted at least ten times. The chain has TRBV6-1 and TRBJ2-7; TRBD1 agrees at 12 bases. Germline V gene data show CDR1 as MNHNS and CDR2 as SASEGT. This CDR3 has 13 amino acids. Losses at the gene ends were 5 bases for V and 6 bases for J; bases not matched to a gene: 2. The CDR3 DNA reads as TGTGCCAGCAGTCCGGGACAGGGGGCCGAGCAGTACTTC. This gives the protein CASSPGQGAEQYF.

This clonotype was seen a handful of times. It may be a read error: a sequence one base away is much more abundant. The J gene is TRBJ2-7, the V gene TRBV12-3 or TRBV12-4; a possible D gene is TRBD2 (5 bases). The CDR3 spans 11 residues. With 5 bases removed from V and 7 bases from J, the gap between germline ends came to 9 bases. For the CDR3, the DNA is TGTGCCAGCAGTCAGAGGGATGAGCAGTACTTC. Its protein product is CASSQRDEQYF.

The CDR3: CASSLAQGLHNEQFF. The DNA for the CDR3 is TGTGCCAGCAGTTTAGCACAGGGCTTACACAATGAGCAGTTCTTC. V usage is TRBV12-3 or TRBV12-4 and J usage is TRBJ2-1; tentatively, D is TRBD1 (6 bases). V gave up 0 bases and J gave up 5 bases, with 11 bases separating them. The CDR3 loop spans 15 amino acids.

This clonotype was seen a handful of times. The junction departs from the called germline gene at one end, perhaps through a read error. The chain couples TRBV5-1 to TRBJ2-7; D gene uncertain. The CDR3 spans 13 residues. In germline, CDR1 is SGHRS, CDR2 YFSETQ. This CDR3 is CASSDVSNSPLHF. The CDR3 coding sequence is TGCGCCAGCAGCGACGTTTCCAATTCACCCCTCCACTTC.

Concerning this clonotype itself: The germline gene is not matched at one end of the junction; a read error may be the cause. The V call is TRBV20-1, the J call TRBJ2-4; 13 bases line up with TRBD2. This CDR3 contains 11 residues. CDR1 and CDR2 from the germline V gene are DFQATT and SNEGSKA (reference sequence). In DNA form, the CDR3 reads TGCAGTGCCTTGGGACTAGCGGGATCAAACTTC. It is translated as CSALGLAGSNF.

The J gene is TRBJ2-6, the V gene TRBV5-1; possibly TRBD1 for D (5 bases). The DNA matches TRBJ2-7 better at its end, which makes the J call doubtful. The CDR3 has 11 residues. CDR1 is SGHRS, CDR2 YFSETQ, per germline. The CDR3 is CASSTGYEQYF. The CDR3 nucleotides are TGCGCCAGCAGCACAGGCTACGAGCAGTACTTC.

Comments on this clonotype: A read error may be the cause here, since a much bigger clone is one base away. This chain joins TRBV27 and TRBJ2-1, with D hard to call. Trimming cost V 2 bases and J 10 bases, with 15 bases left between them. This CDR3 region has 14 residues. CDR1 is MNHEY and CDR2 is SMNVEV in the germline V gene (reference sequence). CDR3 nucleotides: TGTGCCAGCAGTTTACTACAGCGCTCCTACGAGCAGTTCTTC. This encodes CASSLLQRSYEQFF.

This clonotype was detected ten times or more. Since a much larger clone is just one base distant, this may be a read error. The gene calls are TRBV7-2 and TRBJ2-1; 13 nucleotides line up with TRBD2. Matching the DNA end better, TRBJ2-7 makes the J call doubtful. There are 18 residues in the CDR3. CDR1 is SGHTA, CDR2 FQGNSA, per germline. CDR3 nucleotide sequence: TGTGCCAGCAGCAGGACTAGCGGGGGACAAAGCTCCTACAATGAGCAGTACTTC. Translated, it gives CASSRTSGGQSSYNEQYF.

The rearrangement joins TRBV6-6 to TRBJ2-1, with D hard to call. The ends were cut back, 0 bases at V and 10 bases at J, with 10 bases in the middle. The CDR3 has 13 residues. Germline V gene data show CDR1 as MNHNY and CDR2 as SVGAGI (reference sequence). CDR3 coding DNA: TGTGCCAGCAGTTACTCGGGCAGCTACGAGCAGTTCTTC. It is translated as CASSYSGSYEQFF.

This clonotype was detected ten times or more. V usage is TRBV6-1 and J usage is TRBJ2-1; 12 bases line up with TRBD2. The length of the CDR3 is 15 residues. CDR1 and CDR2 from the germline V gene are MNHNS and SASEGT. V gave up 6 bases and J gave up 9 bases; unmatched junction bases: 9. Here the CDR3 reads CASSLLAGGRVEQFF. The DNA for the CDR3 is TGTGCCAGCAGCCTACTAGCGGGGGGACGGGTTGAGCAGTTCTTC.

The J gene is TRBJ2-7, the V gene TRBV5-1, with D unresolved. With the DNA end fitting TRBJ2-5 better, the J assignment may be wrong. CDR3 length: 13 residues. From germline, CDR1 is SGHRS and CDR2 YFSETQ. The CDR3 DNA follows: TGCGCCAGCAGCTTGGGTAGTTTCGAGACCCAGTACTTC. Its protein product is CASSLGSFETQYF.

This clonotype was recorded a few times. The CDR3 nucleotides read TGTGCCAGCAGCTTAAATATCGGTAGCGGGAGCGTAGATACGCAGTATTTT. Its protein product is CASSLNIGSGSVDTQYF. This sequence joins TRBV7-3 and TRBJ2-3; 9 bases line up with TRBD2. There are 17 residues in the CDR3. J was trimmed by 5 bases and V by 1 base; bases with no gene match: 10. Germline V gene sequence: CDR1 SGHTA, CDR2 FQGTGA.

In this sample, this clonotype turned up many times. The V call is TRBV6-1, the J call TRBJ1-4; 10 bases are shared with TRBD1. The CDR3 covers 14 residues. Germline lookup yields CDR1 MNHNS and CDR2 SASEGT. V shed 6 bases and J 5 bases; nucleotides not matched to a gene: 3. The chain's CDR3 is CASRLTGGNEKLFF. The CDR3, as DNA: TGTGCCAGCAGATTGACAGGGGGCAATGAAAAACTGTTTTTT.

This clonotype was seen repeatedly, ten times or more. The V gene is TRBV6-1, the J gene TRBJ2-7; the D gene is possibly TRBD2 (5 bases). There are 13 residues in the CDR3. Germline CDR1 reads MNHNS; CDR2 reads SASEGT. The V and J ends lost 6 bases and 7 bases respectively, with 16 bases between them. Here the CDR3 reads CASSLPDGGEQYF. In DNA, the CDR3 is TGTGCCAGCAGCCTCCCGGATGGAGGAGAGCAGTACTTC.

Here the CDR3 DNA reads TGTGCCAGCAGCCCGACTAGCGGGAGTCAGGGGACCCAGTACTTC. It encodes CASSPTSGSQGTQYF. This rearrangement joins TRBV7-6 to TRBJ2-3, with 12 bases aligning to TRBD2. TRBJ2-5 matches the DNA end more closely, so the J call is doubtful. This CDR3 spans 15 amino acids. Germline V gene sequence: CDR1 SGHVS, CDR2 FNYEAQ.

Comments on this clonotype: Because the CDR3 is missing its conserved closing phenylalanine or tryptophan, this is likely a read error. Because the CDR3's place on the DNA is in doubt, the DNA is left out and the CDR3 is given as listed by TCRdb. The chain combines TRBV12-3 or TRBV12-4 with TRBJ2-3; the table calls TRBD2, which could not be checked here. With termini counted, the CDR3 has 15 amino acids. The CDR3 protein is CASSPAADYGYTFGS.

This clonotype was observed many times. A read error may explain this, as a much larger clone is one base away. V gene TRBV24-1 combines with J gene TRBJ2-7, with 10 bases matching TRBD1. This CDR3 comprises 16 residues. CDR1 and CDR2 (germline): KGHDR, SFDVKD. Trimming took 5 bases from V and 7 from J; bases not matched to a gene: 13. The CDR3 here is CATSGPPGQGRDEQYF. CDR3 in DNA: TGTGCCACCAGTGGGCCACCGGGACAGGGGAGGGATGAGCAGTACTTC.

This clonotype was recorded a few times. A much larger clone lies one base from this, so it may be a read error. The V gene is TRBV11-3, the J gene TRBJ2-3; 9 bases match TRBD2. Looked up from germline, CDR1 is SGHNT and CDR2 is YENEEA. V shed 3 bases, J shed 14 bases, and the junction held 18 bases outside the gene matches. The CDR3 has 16 amino acids. The CDR3 sequence: CASSFSGSGYTGELYF. As DNA, the CDR3 is TGTGCCAGCAGCTTTAGCGGGAGTGGTTACACCGGGGAGCTGTATTTT.

The chain couples TRBV7-4 to TRBJ1-1; D is possibly TRBD1 (6 bases). V lost 3 bases to trimming and J lost 4 bases, with 15 bases between them. Germline V gives CDR1 SGHVT, CDR2 SQSDAQ. The CDR3 runs to 15 residues. In DNA form, the CDR3 reads TGTGCCAGCAGCTTCTGTGGGGGCGTCGTCACTGAAGCTTTCTTT. Protein sequence: CASSFCGGVVTEAFF.